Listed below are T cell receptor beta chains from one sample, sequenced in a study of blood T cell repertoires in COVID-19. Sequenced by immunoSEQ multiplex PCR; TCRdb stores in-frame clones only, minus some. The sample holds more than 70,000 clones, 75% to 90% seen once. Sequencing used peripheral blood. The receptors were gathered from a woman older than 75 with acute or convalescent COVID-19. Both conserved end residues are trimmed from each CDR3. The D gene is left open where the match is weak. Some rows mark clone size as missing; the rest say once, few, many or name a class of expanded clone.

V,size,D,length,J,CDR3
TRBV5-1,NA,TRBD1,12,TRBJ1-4,ASSEQGTNEKLF
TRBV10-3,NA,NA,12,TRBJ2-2,AGQGAGRTGELF
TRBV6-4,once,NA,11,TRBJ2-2,ASSEGGTGELF
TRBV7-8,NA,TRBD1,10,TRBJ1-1,ASSPDRGKAF
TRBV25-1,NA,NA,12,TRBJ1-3,ASSDGGTGNTIY
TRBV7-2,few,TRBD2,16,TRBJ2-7,ASSLRLAGDVSSYEQY
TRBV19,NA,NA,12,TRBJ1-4,ASSKGQGFEKLF
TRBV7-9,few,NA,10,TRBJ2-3,ASSQTPTGQY
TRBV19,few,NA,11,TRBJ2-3,ASKVESTDTQY
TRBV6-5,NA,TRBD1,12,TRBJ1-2,ASARDRGSYGYT
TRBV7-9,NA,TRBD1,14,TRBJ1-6,ASSYGQGLGNSPLH
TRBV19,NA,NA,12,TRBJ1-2,ASRSPGANYGYT
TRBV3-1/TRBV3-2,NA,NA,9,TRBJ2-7,ASSQSTGLF
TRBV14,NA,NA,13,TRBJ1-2,ASSQDRGPSWGYT
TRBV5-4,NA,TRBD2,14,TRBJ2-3,ASSIYMGTSADTQY
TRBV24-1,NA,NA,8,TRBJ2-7,ATSPYEQY
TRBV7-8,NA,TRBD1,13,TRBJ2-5,ASTSPGTGGRTQY
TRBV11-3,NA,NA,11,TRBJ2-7,ASSSRTRYEQY
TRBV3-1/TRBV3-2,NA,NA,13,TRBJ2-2,ASSPRGNAGGELF
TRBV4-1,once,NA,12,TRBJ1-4,ASSRLLTNEKLF
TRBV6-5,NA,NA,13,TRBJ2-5,ASSIPRYLQETQY
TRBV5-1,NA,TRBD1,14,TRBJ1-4,ASSLGVGQGREKLF
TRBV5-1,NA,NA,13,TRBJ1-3,ASSPRGGQGNTIY
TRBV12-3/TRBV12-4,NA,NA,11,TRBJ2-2,ASRVAGGGELF
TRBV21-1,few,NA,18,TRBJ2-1,ASSKGLQAGGDDEQFRPL